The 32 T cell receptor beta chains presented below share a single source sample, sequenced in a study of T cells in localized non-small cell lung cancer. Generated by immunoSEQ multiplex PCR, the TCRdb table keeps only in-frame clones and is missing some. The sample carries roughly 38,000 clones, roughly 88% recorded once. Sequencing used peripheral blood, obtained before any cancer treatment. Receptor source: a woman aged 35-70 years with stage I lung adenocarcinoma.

CDR3 region: CASRPGLAIYTQYF. The CDR3 DNA follows: TGCGCCAGCAGACCGGGACTAGCAATTTATACGCAGTATTTT. The genes are TRBV5-1 and TRBJ2-3; 9 bases line up with TRBD2. V gave up 5 bases and J gave up 7 bases; unmatched junction bases: 8. This CDR3 has 14 amino acids. Germline loops: CDR1 SGHRS, CDR2 YFSETQ.

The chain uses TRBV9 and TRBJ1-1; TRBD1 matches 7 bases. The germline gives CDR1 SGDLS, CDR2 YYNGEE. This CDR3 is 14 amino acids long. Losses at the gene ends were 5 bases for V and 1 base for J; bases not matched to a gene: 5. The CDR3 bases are TGTGCCAGCAGGACAGGGAGAGGGAACACTGAAGCTTTCTTT. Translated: CASRTGRGNTEAFF.

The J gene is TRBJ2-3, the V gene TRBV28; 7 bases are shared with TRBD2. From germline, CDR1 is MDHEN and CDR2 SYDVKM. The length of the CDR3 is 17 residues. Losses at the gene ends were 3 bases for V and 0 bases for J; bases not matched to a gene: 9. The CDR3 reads CASSLQVLADSTDTQYF. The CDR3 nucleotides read TGTGCCAGCAGTTTGCAGGTTCTAGCGGATAGCACAGATACGCAGTATTTT. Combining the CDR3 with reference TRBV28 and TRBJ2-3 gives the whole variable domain DVKVTQSSRYLVKRTGEKVFLECVQDMDHENMFWYRQDPGLGLRLIYFSYDVKMKEKGDIPEGYSVSREKKERFSLILESASTNQTSMYLCASSLQVLADSTDTQYFGPGTRLTVL.

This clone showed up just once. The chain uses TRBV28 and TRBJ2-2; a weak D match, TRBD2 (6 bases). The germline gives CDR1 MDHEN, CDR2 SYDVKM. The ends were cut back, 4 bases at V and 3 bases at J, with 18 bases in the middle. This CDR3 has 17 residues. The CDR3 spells CASSWPGPWGDTGELFF. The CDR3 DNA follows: TGTGCCAGCAGTTGGCCAGGGCCGTGGGGGGACACCGGGGAGCTGTTTTTT.

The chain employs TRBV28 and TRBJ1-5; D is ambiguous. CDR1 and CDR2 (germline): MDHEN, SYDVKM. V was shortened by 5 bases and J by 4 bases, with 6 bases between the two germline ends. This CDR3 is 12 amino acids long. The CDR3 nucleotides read TGTGCCAGCAGTAGTGGGAATCAGCCCCAGCATTTT. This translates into CASSSGNQPQHF.

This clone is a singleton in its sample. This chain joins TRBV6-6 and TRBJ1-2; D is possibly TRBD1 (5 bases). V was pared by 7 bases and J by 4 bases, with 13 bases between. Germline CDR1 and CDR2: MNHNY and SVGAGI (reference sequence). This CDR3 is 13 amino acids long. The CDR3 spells CASTPGRGYGYTF. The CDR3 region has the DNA TGTGCCAGCACCCCGGGACGGGGCTATGGCTACACCTTC.

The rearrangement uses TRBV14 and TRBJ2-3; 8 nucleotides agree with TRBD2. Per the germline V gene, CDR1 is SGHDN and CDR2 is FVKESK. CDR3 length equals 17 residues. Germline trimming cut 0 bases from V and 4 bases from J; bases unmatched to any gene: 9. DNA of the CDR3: TGTGCCAGCAGCCAAGAGGGGTCAAGCGGGAGAGCAGATACGCAGTATTTT. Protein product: CASSQEGSSGRADTQYF.

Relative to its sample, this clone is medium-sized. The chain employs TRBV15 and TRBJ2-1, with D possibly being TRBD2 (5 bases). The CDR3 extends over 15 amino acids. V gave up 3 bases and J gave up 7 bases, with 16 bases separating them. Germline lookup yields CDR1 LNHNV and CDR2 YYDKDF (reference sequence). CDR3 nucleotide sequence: TGTGCCACCAGCAGGCCGACCGGGGTGCGGAATGAGCAGTTCTTC. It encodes CATSRPTGVRNEQFF.

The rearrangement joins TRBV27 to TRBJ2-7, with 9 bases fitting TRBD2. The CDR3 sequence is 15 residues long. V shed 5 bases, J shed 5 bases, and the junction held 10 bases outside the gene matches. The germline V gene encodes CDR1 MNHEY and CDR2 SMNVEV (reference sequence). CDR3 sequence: CASSRGGTSRDEQYF. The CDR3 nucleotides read TGTGCCAGCAGTCGTGGCGGGACTAGCAGGGACGAGCAGTACTTC.

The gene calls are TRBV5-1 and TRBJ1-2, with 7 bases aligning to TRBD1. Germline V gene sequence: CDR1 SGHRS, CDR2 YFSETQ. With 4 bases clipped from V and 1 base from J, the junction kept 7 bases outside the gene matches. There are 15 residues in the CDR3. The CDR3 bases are TGCGCCAGCAGCCAGGGGACAGCCTATAACTATGGCTACACCTTC. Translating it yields CASSQGTAYNYGYTF.

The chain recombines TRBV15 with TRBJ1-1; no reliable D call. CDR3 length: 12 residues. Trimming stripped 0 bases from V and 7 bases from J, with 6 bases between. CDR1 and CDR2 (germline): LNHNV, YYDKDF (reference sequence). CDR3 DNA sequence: TGTGCCACCAGCAGAGAGGGGTATGAAGCTTTCTTT. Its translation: CATSREGYEAFF.

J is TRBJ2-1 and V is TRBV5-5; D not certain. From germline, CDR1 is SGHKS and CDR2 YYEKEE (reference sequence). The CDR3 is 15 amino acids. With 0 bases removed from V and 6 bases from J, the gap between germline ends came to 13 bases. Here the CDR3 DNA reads TGTGCCAGCAGCTTGGGGCTCTTTCTCCTCAATGAGCAGTTCTTC. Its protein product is CASSLGLFLLNEQFF.

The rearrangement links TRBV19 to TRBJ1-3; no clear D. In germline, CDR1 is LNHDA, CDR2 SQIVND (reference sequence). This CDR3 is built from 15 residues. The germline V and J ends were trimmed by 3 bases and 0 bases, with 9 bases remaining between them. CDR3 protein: CASSIGIPSGNTIYF. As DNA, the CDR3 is TGTGCCAGTAGTATTGGAATCCCCTCTGGAAACACCATATATTTT.

The CDR3 bases are TGTGCCAGCAGCTTAGCGGCCGATGGGGAGGATACGCAGTATTTT. Protein sequence: CASSLAADGEDTQYF. The chain has TRBV11-3 and TRBJ2-3, with D maybe TRBD2 (5 bases). CDR3 size: 15 residues. The germline CDR1 and CDR2 sequences are SGHNT and YENEEA. The V and J ends lost 1 base and 6 bases respectively, with 14 bases between them.

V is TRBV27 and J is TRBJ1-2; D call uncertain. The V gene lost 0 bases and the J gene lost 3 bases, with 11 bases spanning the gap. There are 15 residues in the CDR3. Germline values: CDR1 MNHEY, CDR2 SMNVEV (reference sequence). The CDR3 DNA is TGTGCCAGCAGTTTATCGGGAGGACGGGACTATGGCTACACCTTC. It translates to CASSLSGGRDYGYTF.

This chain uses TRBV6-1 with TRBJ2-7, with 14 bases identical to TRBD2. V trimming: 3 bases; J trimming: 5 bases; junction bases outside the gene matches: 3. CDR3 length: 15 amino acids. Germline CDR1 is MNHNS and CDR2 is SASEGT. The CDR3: CASSEGTSGRHEQYF. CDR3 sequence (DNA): TGTGCCAGCAGTGAGGGGACTAGCGGGAGACACGAGCAGTACTTC.

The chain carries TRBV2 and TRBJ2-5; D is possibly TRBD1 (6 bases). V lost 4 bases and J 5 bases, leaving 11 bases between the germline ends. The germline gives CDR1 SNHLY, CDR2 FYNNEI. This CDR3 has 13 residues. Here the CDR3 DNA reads TGTGCCAGCAGTGTCGACAGGAGGGAGACCCAGTACTTC. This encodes CASSVDRRETQYF.

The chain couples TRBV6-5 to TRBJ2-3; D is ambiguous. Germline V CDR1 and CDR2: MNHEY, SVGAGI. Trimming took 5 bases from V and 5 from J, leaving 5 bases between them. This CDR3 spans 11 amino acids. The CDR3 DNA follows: TGTGCCAGCAGTAACCGAGATACGCAGTATTTT. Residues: CASSNRDTQYF.

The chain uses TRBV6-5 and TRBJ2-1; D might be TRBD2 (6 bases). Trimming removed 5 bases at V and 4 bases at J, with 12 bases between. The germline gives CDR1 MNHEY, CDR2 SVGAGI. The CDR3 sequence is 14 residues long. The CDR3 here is CASSRAEGYNEQFF. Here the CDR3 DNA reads TGTGCCAGCAGTAGGGCGGAGGGTTACAATGAGCAGTTCTTC.

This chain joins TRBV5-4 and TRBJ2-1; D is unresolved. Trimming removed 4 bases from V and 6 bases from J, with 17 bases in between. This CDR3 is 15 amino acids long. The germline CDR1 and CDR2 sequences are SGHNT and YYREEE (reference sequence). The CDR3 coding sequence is TGTGCCAGCAGCCCGGGCCAGCTGGTGAGCAATGAGCAGTTCTTC. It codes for CASSPGQLVSNEQFF.

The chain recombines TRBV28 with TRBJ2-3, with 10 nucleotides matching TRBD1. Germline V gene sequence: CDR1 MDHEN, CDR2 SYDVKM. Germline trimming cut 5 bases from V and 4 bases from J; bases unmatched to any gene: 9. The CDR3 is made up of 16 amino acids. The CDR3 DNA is TGTGCCAGCAGTGCCCGACAGGGGGCCCTCCCAGATACGCAGTATTTT. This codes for CASSARQGALPDTQYF. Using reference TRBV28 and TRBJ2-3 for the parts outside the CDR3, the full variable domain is DVKVTQSSRYLVKRTGEKVFLECVQDMDHENMFWYRQDPGLGLRLIYFSYDVKMKEKGDIPEGYSVSREKKERFSLILESASTNQTSMYLCASSARQGALPDTQYFGPGTRLTVL.

Here the CDR3 reads CASSPQGTMNTEAFF. The CDR3, as DNA: TGTGCCAGCAGTCCACAGGGAACCATGAACACTGAAGCTTTCTTT. This rearrangement joins TRBV7-9 to TRBJ1-1; D is perhaps TRBD1 (6 bases). Deletions cut 6 bases from V and 0 bases from J, with 14 bases between. CDR3 size: 15 residues. The germline gives CDR1 SEHNR, CDR2 FQNEAQ (reference sequence).

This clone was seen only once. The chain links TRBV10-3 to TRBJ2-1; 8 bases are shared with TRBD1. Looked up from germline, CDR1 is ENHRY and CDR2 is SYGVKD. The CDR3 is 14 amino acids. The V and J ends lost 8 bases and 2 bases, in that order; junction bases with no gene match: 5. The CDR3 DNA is TGTGCCATCCAAGGACAGGGCACCTACAATGAGCAGTTCTTC. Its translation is CAIQGQGTYNEQFF.

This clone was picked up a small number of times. As DNA, the CDR3 is TGTGCCAGTAGTCGTACTGCGTGGCAAGAGACCCAGTACTTC. It codes for CASSRTAWQETQYF. The rearrangement links TRBV19 to TRBJ2-5; D is uncertain. Germline-derived CDR1 and CDR2 are LNHDA and SQIVND (reference sequence). The length of the CDR3 is 14 residues. Trimming pared 5 bases from V and 2 bases from J, leaving 12 bases between.

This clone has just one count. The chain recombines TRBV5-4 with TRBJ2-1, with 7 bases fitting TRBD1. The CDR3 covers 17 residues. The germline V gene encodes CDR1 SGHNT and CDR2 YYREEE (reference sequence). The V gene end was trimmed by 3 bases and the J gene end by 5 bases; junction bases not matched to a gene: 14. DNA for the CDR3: TGTGCCAGCAGCTCACCCGCAGGGGGTAGAGGACACAATGAGCAGTTCTTC. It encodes CASSSPAGGRGHNEQFF. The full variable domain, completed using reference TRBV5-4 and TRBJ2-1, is ETGVTQSPTHLIKTRGQQVTLRCSSQSGHNTVSWYQQALGQGPQFIFQYYREEENGRGNFPPRFSGLQFPNYSSELNVNALELDDSALYLCASSSPAGGRGHNEQFFGPGTRLTVL.

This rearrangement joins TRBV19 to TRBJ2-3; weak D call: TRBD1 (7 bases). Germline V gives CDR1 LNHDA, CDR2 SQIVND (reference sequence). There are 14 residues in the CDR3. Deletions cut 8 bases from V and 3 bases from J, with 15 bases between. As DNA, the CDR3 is TGTGCCAGTCGGACGGCAGGGGGGACAGATACGCAGTATTTT. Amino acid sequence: CASRTAGGTDTQYF.

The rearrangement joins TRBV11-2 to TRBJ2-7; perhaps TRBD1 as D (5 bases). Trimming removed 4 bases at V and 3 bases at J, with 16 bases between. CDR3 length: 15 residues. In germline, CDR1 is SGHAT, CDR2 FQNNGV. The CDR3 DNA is TGTGCCAGCAGCTCTACCGGAGACAGAGACTACGAGCAGTACTTC. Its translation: CASSSTGDRDYEQYF.

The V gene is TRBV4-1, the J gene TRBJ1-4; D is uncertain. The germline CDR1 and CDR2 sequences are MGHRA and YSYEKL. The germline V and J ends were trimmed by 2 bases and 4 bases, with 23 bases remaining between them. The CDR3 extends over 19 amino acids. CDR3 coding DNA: TGCGCCAGCAGCCAAAGAAGTTGGGGTCCAAGGCACCTTAATGAAAAACTGTTTTTT. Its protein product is CASSQRSWGPRHLNEKLFF.

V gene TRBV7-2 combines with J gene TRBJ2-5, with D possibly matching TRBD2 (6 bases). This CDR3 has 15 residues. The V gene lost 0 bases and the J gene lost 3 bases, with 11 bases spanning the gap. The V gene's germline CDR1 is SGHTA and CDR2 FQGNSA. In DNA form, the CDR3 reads TGTGCCAGCAGCTTAGCGCTTAGCGGCAAAGAGACCCAGTACTTC. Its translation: CASSLALSGKETQYF.

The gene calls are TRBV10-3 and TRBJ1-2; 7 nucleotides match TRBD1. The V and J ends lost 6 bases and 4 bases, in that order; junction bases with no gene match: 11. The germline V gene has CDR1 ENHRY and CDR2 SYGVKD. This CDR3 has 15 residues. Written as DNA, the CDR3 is TGTGCCATCAGCGACAAAAGGGGGCCCCCCTATGGCTACACCTTC. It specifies CAISDKRGPPYGYTF.

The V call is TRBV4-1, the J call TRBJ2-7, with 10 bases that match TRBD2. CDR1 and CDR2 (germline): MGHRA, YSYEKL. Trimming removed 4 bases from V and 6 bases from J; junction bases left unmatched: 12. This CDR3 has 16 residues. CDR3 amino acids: CASSPFPSGRSPEQYF. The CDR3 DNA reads TGCGCCAGCAGCCCCTTCCCTAGCGGGAGATCTCCCGAGCAGTACTTC.

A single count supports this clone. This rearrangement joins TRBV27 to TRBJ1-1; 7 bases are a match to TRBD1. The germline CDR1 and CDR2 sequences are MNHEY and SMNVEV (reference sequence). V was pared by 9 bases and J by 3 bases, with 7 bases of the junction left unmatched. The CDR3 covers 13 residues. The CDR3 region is CASKTGWDTEAFF. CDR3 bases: TGTGCCAGTAAGACAGGGTGGGACACTGAAGCTTTCTTT.